This entry concerns a single TCR beta chain. The data were taken from a study of blood T cells in healthy people across ages. For the second PCR, which ran for about 6 to 11 cycles, a sample-barcoded 5' primer and a J-beta primer mix were used. Each CDR3 protein gets one entry after TCRdb re-called the 5' RACE reads with MiXCR. The sample lists some 1.7 million distinct CDR3 sequences; approximately 28% were seen once. Each donor gave around 9.6 milliliters of peripheral blood. Extracted total RNA amounted to at least 5.5 micrograms for each sample. Sequenced sample: blood. The sequence was obtained from a woman aged 25 to 39 in good health.

The CDR3 region is CSAGSQTDTQYF. The CDR3, as DNA: TGCAGTGCTGGCTCTCAAACAGATACGCAGTATTTT. This chain uses TRBV20-1 with TRBJ2-3; D is uncertain. This CDR3 contains 12 residues. V was cut by 5 bases and J by 3 bases, with 9 bases left in between. The germline gives CDR1 DFQATT, CDR2 SNEGSKA (reference sequence).